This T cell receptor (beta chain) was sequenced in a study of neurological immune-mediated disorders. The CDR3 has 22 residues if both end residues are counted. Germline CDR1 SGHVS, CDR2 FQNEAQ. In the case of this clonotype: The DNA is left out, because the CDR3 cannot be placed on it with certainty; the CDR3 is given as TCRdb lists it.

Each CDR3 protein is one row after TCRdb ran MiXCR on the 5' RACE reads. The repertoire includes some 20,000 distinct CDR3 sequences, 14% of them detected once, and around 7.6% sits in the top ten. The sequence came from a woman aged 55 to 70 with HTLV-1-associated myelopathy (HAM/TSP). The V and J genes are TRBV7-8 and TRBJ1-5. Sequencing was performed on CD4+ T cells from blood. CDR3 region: CASSFYICSARPSGRAGQPQHF.